Presented here are 10 T cell receptor beta chains from one specimen sequenced in a study of shared clonotypes between healthy human individuals. Sequencing was performed with immunoSEQ multiplex PCR; in TCRdb, only in-frame clones are kept and a portion is missing. The sample includes some 2,100,000 clones, more than 90% of them seen just once. The sample consisted of naive CD4+ T cells sorted from blood. Subset here: CD45RA+ positively selected. These receptors came from a man between 18 and 29 years old in good health.

This clone was seen once. In nucleotides, the CDR3 is TGTGCCATCACGGGGGGCTCAACCACCGGGGAGCTGTTTTTT. This translates into CAITGGSTTGELFF. The chain recombines TRBV10-3 with TRBJ2-2; tentatively, D is TRBD2 (7 bases). The germline V gene encodes CDR1 ENHRY and CDR2 SYGVKD. V lost 7 bases, J lost 4 bases, and 13 bases lay in between. CDR3 size: 14 residues.

V usage is TRBV28 and J usage is TRBJ2-1, with no clear D. Looked up from germline, CDR1 is MDHEN and CDR2 is SYDVKM. V was pared by 7 bases and J by 0 bases, with 13 bases between. The CDR3 contains 15 residues. Here the CDR3 DNA reads TGTGCCAGCAAACGGACGTTGAGCTCCTACAATGAGCAGTTCTTC. It encodes CASKRTLSSYNEQFF. Drawing the rest from reference TRBV28 and TRBJ2-1, the complete variable domain is DVKVTQSSRYLVKRTGEKVFLECVQDMDHENMFWYRQDPGLGLRLIYFSYDVKMKEKGDIPEGYSVSREKKERFSLILESASTNQTSMYLCASKRTLSSYNEQFFGPGTRLTVL.

This clone has a single count. The V and J genes are TRBV29-1 and TRBJ2-3; D not certain. The CDR3 has 13 residues. Germline assignment: CDR1 SQVTM and CDR2 ANQGSEA. V was pared by 4 bases and J by 2 bases, with 10 bases between. For the CDR3, the DNA is TGCAGCGTTGGGATGGGGTTCACAGATACGCAGTATTTT. It yields the protein CSVGMGFTDTQYF.

J is TRBJ2-7 and V is TRBV28; D unclear. The germline V gene encodes CDR1 MDHEN and CDR2 SYDVKM. This CDR3 has 12 amino acids. V was pared by 4 bases and J by 9 bases, with 13 bases between. CDR3 sequence (DNA): TGTGCCAGCAGTTCCGACCCGAGTTTGCAGTACTTC. Amino acids: CASSSDPSLQYF.

This clone was seen a single time. The chain joins TRBV7-9 to TRBJ2-7; 7 bases agree with TRBD1. Germline V gene sequence: CDR1 SEHNR, CDR2 FQNEAQ (reference sequence). The CDR3 is 15 residues long. V was clipped by 5 bases and J by 6 bases; unmatched bases: 13. CDR3 bases: TGTGCCAGCAGCCCTAGGCCGGGACAGTCACCCGAGCAGTACTTC. As protein: CASSPRPGQSPEQYF. Combining the CDR3 with reference TRBV7-9 and TRBJ2-7 gives the whole variable domain DTGVSQNPRHKITKRGQNVTFRCDPISEHNRLYWYRQTLGQGPEFLTYFQNEAQLEKSRLLSDRFSAERPKGSFSTLEIQRTEQGDSAMYLCASSPRPGQSPEQYFGPGTRLTVT.

The rearrangement links TRBV30 to TRBJ1-1; 7 bases map to TRBD1. Looked up from germline, CDR1 is GTSNPN and CDR2 is SVGIG (reference sequence). V gave up 3 bases and J gave up 5 bases; unmatched junction bases: 6. The CDR3 is made up of 13 amino acids. The CDR3 spells CAWRTGRITEAFF. The CDR3 DNA is TGTGCCTGGAGGACAGGGAGAATAACTGAAGCTTTCTTT.

V gene TRBV5-6 combines with J gene TRBJ1-4; perhaps TRBD1 as D (5 bases). V was pared by 4 bases and J by 7 bases, with 17 bases between. Germline values: CDR1 SGHDT, CDR2 YYEEEE. The CDR3 length is 15 residues. The chain's CDR3 is CASSPRDLGGEKLFF. The CDR3 DNA reads as TGTGCCAGCAGCCCCCGGGACCTCGGGGGTGAAAAACTGTTTTTT.

The chain has TRBV6-5 and TRBJ2-7; 12 bases align to TRBD2. Germline-derived CDR1 and CDR2 are MNHEY and SVGAGI. The CDR3 consists of 16 residues. V was clipped by 4 bases and J by 3 bases; unmatched bases: 7. The CDR3 protein is CASSSSSGRAFYEQYF. The CDR3 DNA is TGTGCCAGCAGTTCCTCTAGCGGGAGGGCCTTCTACGAGCAGTACTTC.

The chain joins TRBV27 to TRBJ2-3; tentative D call: TRBD1 (5 bases). There are 17 residues in the CDR3. V was shortened by 4 bases and J by 6 bases, with 23 bases between the two germline ends. The germline V gene encodes CDR1 MNHEY and CDR2 SMNVEV (reference sequence). The CDR3 DNA is TGTGCCAGCAGTTCCCAACAGGACGGGCGGTCGATTGATACGCAGTATTTT. Residues: CASSSQQDGRSIDTQYF.

The count of this clone is one. The chain couples TRBV21-1 to TRBJ2-4; TRBD2 was called by the table and not checked on the DNA. TRBV21-1 is marked as a pseudogene. The CDR3 has 19 residues. Here the CDR3 reads CASSKRAGEPPLAKNIQYF. CDR3 DNA sequence: TGTGCCAGCAGCAAACGAGCGGGGGAGCCCCCGTTAGCCAAAAACATTCAGTACTTC.